The clone carrying this T cell receptor (beta chain) was seen a handful of times. The data belong to a study of cytomegalovirus exposure and HLA in healthy donors. The PCR contained 60 Vbeta and 13 Jbeta primers. Profiled with immunoSEQ multiplex PCR; TCRdb holds only in-frame clones, not every one. The sample yields more than 110,000 clones, approximately 70% seen once. This CDR3 comprises 13 residues. CDR1 and CDR2 (germline): MNHEY, SVGAGI. With V trimmed by 5 bases and J by 4 bases, 2 bases remained unmatched. This chain uses TRBV6-5 with TRBJ2-1, with 7 bases that match TRBD1. The sequence was collected from a human donor in good health. Sequencing input: PBMCs. CDR3 sequence reads: CASSRQGYNEQFF. DNA of the CDR3: TGTGCCAGCAGTCGACAGGGTTACAATGAGCAGTTCTTC.